This TCR beta chain was found in a study of monozygotic twins with inflammatory bowel disease (dated by TCRdb to about 2019). In the study overall: The full study comprised around 28 monozygotic twin pairs: nine German pairs (four IBD-concordant, five IBD-discordant) and 19 IBD-discordant Danish pairs. Within discordant pairs, disease-associated traits were sought mainly by comparing IBD patients with their genetically identical healthy co-twins. Each individual had, on average, about 151 000 unique TCRalpha sequences and 181 000 unique TCRbeta sequences available for analysis. What the research found in general, with its limitations: Measured by the inverse Simpson index, TCRbeta repertoire diversity was lower in IBD patients than in their healthy co-twins. No single strong signal or clonotype linked to IBD turned up in the results, so the idea that one exists was not supported. IBD patients shared fewer clonotypes with other individuals than healthy twins did, most markedly in patients showing signs of disease activity. Differing immunosuppressive treatments among patients may have added background noise and inter-individual variability to the repertoires. Different T cell subtypes could not be distinguished in the analysis. Repertoire similarity did not differ between concordant and discordant twins, possibly due to limited statistical power.

For this clonotype: Its recognized antigen is unknown.

CDR1 SGHRS and CDR2 YFSETQ were looked up in the germline V gene. From cysteine to phenylalanine, the CDR3 is 14 amino acids long. No DNA is given. From each donor, an approximately 2.3 ml peripheral blood sample was drawn into PAXgene tubes and stored at -80 degrees C. Total RNA was isolated from whole blood with the PAXgene blood miRNA kit on an automated QIAcube, without T cell sorting. Deep TCRalpha and TCRbeta repertoire profiling with unique molecular barcoding was performed on peripheral blood of monozygotic twin pairs concordant or discordant for inflammatory bowel disease. Smoking habits were recorded for all twin pairs, and individuals were classified as current, former or never smokers. The library was built by means of 5' RACE. Each TCR library was prepared from 3,000 to 4,000 ng of total RNA. cDNA was synthesized with SMARTScribe reverse transcriptase in eight separate reactions per sample. During cDNA synthesis, unique molecular identifiers containing a 6-nucleotide sample barcode were introduced by template switching. Amplification of TCRalpha and TCRbeta cDNA involved two nested PCRs of about 15 and 9 cycles, and each PCR was followed by bead purification. Before amplification, the cDNA was both treated with uracil DNA-glycosylase and purified with the QIAquick PCR purification kit. The second PCR added Illumina TruSeq-compatible adapters along with sample-specific barcodes. TapeStation and Qubit were used to check library quality and concentration, and around 5 ng of each library went into the pool. Sequencing of the pooled libraries was done on an Illumina HiSeq2500 single-index Rapid Run using custom sequencing primers and 2 x 100 bp reads. In the authors' own workflow: UMI-based consensus assembly with MiGEC version 1.2.6 was used to correct PCR and sequencing errors. MiXCR version 2.1.1 was used for V(D)J alignment, clonotype assembly and CDR3 extraction. To normalise gene usage, clonotype sharing and MAIT/NKT TCR abundance, the analysis used the top 1000, 10 000 and 20 000 clonotypes per sample. After downsampling to 27 000 UMIs, diversity was calculated as the inverse Simpson index using the vegan R package. Paired Mann-Whitney U tests on discordant twin pairs were used, with Benjamini-Hochberg multiple-testing correction. Through TCRdb reprocessing, the reads give one entry per CDR3 protein sequence; DNA is omitted. TCRdb's processing, not the authors' own work, is the source of the V and J calls. This sample's table contains approximately 390,000 distinct CDR3 sequences. Approximately 2.3% of the sample is held by the ten biggest clonotypes.

The source is a human donor with ulcerative colitis or Crohn's disease, or a healthy co-twin of an affected twin (not recorded which). The sequenced sample was blood. The V and J segments used are TRBV5-1 and TRBJ2-2; TCRdb's assignment of TRBD1 cannot be checked, as there is no DNA. This receptor carries the CDR3 CASSARTAAGELFF.